Listed here are 3 T cell receptor beta chains from one sample, sequenced in a study of blood T cells in healthy people across ages. Primers used in a second PCR of roughly 7 to 11 cycles were a sample-barcoded 5' primer and a J-beta primer mix. From the 5' RACE reads, TCRdb called clonotypes with MiXCR, one entry per CDR3 protein. This table holds around 280,000 distinct CDR3 sequences, roughly 26% found once. Sequenced material: blood. The receptor set was obtained from a woman in her sixties or seventies in good health.

In its sample, this clonotype was seen many times. A junction end diverges from the germline sequence, so it may reflect a read error. The chain couples TRBV7-2 to TRBJ2-5; 12 bases match TRBD2. Germline V lookup: CDR1 SGHTA, CDR2 FQGNSA. This CDR3 spans 18 amino acids. The CDR3 bases are TGTGCCAGCACCTTACGACTAGCGGGAGCCCTACTTCCAGAGACCCAGTACTTC. It translates to CASTLRLAGALLPETQYF.

This clonotype came up many times. The chain uses TRBV20-1 and TRBJ2-5; D not resolved. The CDR3 is 11 amino acids. Germline-derived CDR1 and CDR2 are DFQATT and SNEGSKA (reference sequence). The V gene lost 0 bases and the J gene lost 7 bases, with 6 bases spanning the gap. CDR3 nucleotides: TGCAGTGCTAGAGATATGGGGACCCAGTACTTC. Translation: CSARDMGTQYF.

This clonotype has a count of ten or more. CDR3 sequence reads: CSARDLYATEGLNEQFF. CDR3 bases: TGCAGTGCTAGAGATCTTTACGCTACCGAGGGACTCAATGAGCAGTTCTTC. This rearrangement joins TRBV20-1 to TRBJ2-1; D is possibly TRBD2 (6 bases). In germline, CDR1 is DFQATT, CDR2 SNEGSKA (reference sequence). CDR3 length: 17 residues. Trimming cost V 0 bases and J 6 bases, with 21 bases left between them.